These T cell receptor beta chains were read from a single sample in a study of cytomegalovirus exposure and HLA in healthy donors. Some clones are missing from TCRdb's copy, which holds only in-frame ones; the method was immunoSEQ multiplex PCR. The sample contains just over 150,000 clones, about 65% of which appear only once. The specimen sequenced was PBMCs. Receptors originate from a man aged 40-50 years in good health and CMV-seropositive. Each CDR3 is given with its conserved first and last residue. The D gene is left open where the match is weak. Only some rows state a clone size, as once, few, many or a class for expanded clones.

V	J	D	size	CDR3	DNA
TRBV28	TRBJ1-1	TRBD1	NA	CASSFGVVGRGHTEAFF	TGTGCCAGCAGTTTCGGAGTGGTCGGGAGGGGGCACACTGAAGCTTTCTTT
TRBV7-9	TRBJ2-7	TRBD2	NA	CASSSGTSSYEQYF	TGTGCCAGCAGCTCCGGGACTAGCTCCTACGAGCAGTACTTC
TRBV14	TRBJ2-5	TRBD1	few	CASSRQGRGTQYF	TGTGCCAGCAGCCGACAGGGGCGGGGGACCCAGTACTTC
TRBV11-2	TRBJ1-2	NA	NA	CASSFSTGSNYGYTF	TGTGCCAGCAGCTTTAGTACAGGGTCGAACTATGGCTACACCTTC
TRBV6-1	TRBJ1-3	NA	NA	CASSSTQSSGNTIYF	TGTGCCAGCAGTTCCACACAGAGCTCTGGAAACACCATATATTTT
TRBV21-1	TRBJ2-7	NA	few	CAGSPRDRQYF	TGTGCCGGCAGCCCCCGGGACAGACAGTACTTC
TRBV27	TRBJ1-2	TRBD1	few	CASSPGTVYGYTF	TGTGCCAGCAGCCCCGGGACAGTTTATGGCTACACCTTC
TRBV30	TRBJ2-3	TRBD2	NA	CAWSRGGSSTDTQYF	TGTGCCTGGTCCCGGGGGGGCTCTAGCACAGATACGCAGTATTTT
TRBV7-9	TRBJ1-2	NA	NA	CASRSDRSNYGYTF	TGTGCCAGCAGATCCGACAGATCTAACTATGGCTACACCTTC
TRBV19	TRBJ2-7	NA	medium-sized	CASSRTFRGANYEQYF	TGTGCCAGTAGTAGGACGTTTCGCGGGGCGAACTACGAGCAGTACTTC
TRBV9	TRBJ2-2	TRBD1	NA	CASSPRQGAGIPGELFF	TGTGCCAGCAGCCCCCGACAGGGGGCGGGAATACCCGGGGAGCTGTTTTTT
TRBV27	TRBJ1-2	NA	NA	CASSSLRESYGYTF	TGTGCCAGCAGTTCCCTCCGGGAGAGCTATGGCTACACCTTC
TRBV7-8	TRBJ2-1	NA	NA	CASSFYTGILYNEQFF	TGTGCCAGCAGCTTCTACACAGGGATCCTCTACAATGAGCAGTTCTTC
TRBV10-3	TRBJ1-1	NA	NA	CAISSEGEAFF	TGTGCCATCAGTAGCGAAGGTGAAGCTTTCTTT
TRBV6-6	TRBJ1-2	TRBD1	NA	CASSSASLAGGYGYTF	TGTGCCAGCAGTTCAGCTTCTCTGGCAGGGGGCTATGGCTACACCTTC
TRBV7-9	TRBJ1-4	TRBD1	NA	CASSLGQGYEKLFF	TGTGCCAGCAGCTTGGGACAGGGTTACGAAAAACTGTTTTTT
TRBV5-5	TRBJ2-1	TRBD1	once	CASSILSGTAYNEQFF	TGTGCCAGCAGCATTCTCTCCGGGACAGCATACAATGAGCAGTTCTTC
TRBV9	TRBJ1-1	NA	NA	CASSPSGGSYNTEAFF	TGTGCCAGCAGCCCATCCGGGGGGAGTTACAACACTGAAGCTTTCTTT
TRBV6-5	TRBJ1-2	NA	few	CASFEPKLNGYTF	TGTGCCAGCTTTGAACCGAAGCTGAATGGCTACACCTTC
TRBV6-5	TRBJ1-2	NA	NA	CASTNRQIYGYTF	TGTGCCAGCACTAACCGACAGATCTATGGCTACACCTTC
TRBV5-1	TRBJ2-5	TRBD2	NA	CASSRTSGGETQYF	TGCGCCAGCAGCCGGACTAGCGGGGGTGAGACCCAGTACTTC
TRBV16	TRBJ1-5	NA	NA	CASSLQTGDRAPQHF	TGTGCCAGCAGCCTACAAACCGGGGATCGGGCGCCCCAGCATTTT
TRBV14	TRBJ2-7	NA	NA	CASSAGTYEQYF	TGTGCCAGCAGCGCGGGTACCTACGAGCAGTACTTC
TRBV11-2	TRBJ2-2	NA	NA	CASSLGGGGATGELFF	TGTGCCAGCAGCTTAGGAGGAGGGGGCGCCACCGGGGAGCTGTTTTTT
TRBV29-1	TRBJ2-7	NA	NA	CSVGTLSSYEQYF	TGCAGCGTTGGGACACTGAGCTCCTACGAGCAGTACTTC
TRBV7-2	TRBJ2-1	TRBD2	NA	CASTRAGGLNEQFF	TGTGCCAGCACCCGAGCGGGGGGGCTTAATGAGCAGTTCTTC
TRBV27	TRBJ2-1	TRBD1	few	CASSKPRTGPNEQFF	TGTGCCAGCAGTAAACCCCGGACAGGCCCCAATGAGCAGTTCTTC
TRBV7-2	TRBJ2-7	TRBD1	NA	CASSIQGPNHEQYF	TGTGCCAGCAGCATACAGGGGCCTAACCACGAGCAGTACTTC
TRBV5-8	TRBJ2-7	NA	NA	CASSYAGRSYEQYF	TGTGCCAGCAGCTACGCGGGCAGGAGCTACGAGCAGTACTTC
TRBV4-3	TRBJ1-5	NA	NA	CASSQDDSNDQPQHF	TGCGCCAGCAGCCAAGATGACAGCAACGATCAGCCCCAGCATTTT
TRBV10-3	TRBJ2-7	NA	few	CASLDSSYEQYF	TGTGCCAGCCTGGACAGCTCCTACGAGCAGTACTTC
TRBV5-1	TRBJ2-1	NA	few	CASSPVEGGYNEQFF	TGCGCCAGCAGCCCAGTGGAGGGTGGGTACAATGAGCAGTTCTTC
TRBV9	TRBJ1-2	NA	NA	CASSTIANYGYTF	TGTGCCAGCAGCACCATAGCTAACTATGGCTACACCTTC
TRBV7-8	TRBJ1-1	NA	NA	CASSPRTGNTEAFF	TGTGCCAGCAGCCCACGTACGGGGAATACTGAAGCTTTCTTT
TRBV4-2	TRBJ2-5	NA	NA	CASSQGGQDQETQYF	TGTGCCAGCAGCCAAGGGGGCCAGGACCAAGAGACCCAGTACTTC
TRBV19	TRBJ1-2	TRBD1	NA	CASRRQGAKNGYTF	TGTGCCAGTAGAAGACAGGGGGCGAAGAATGGCTACACCTTC
TRBV19	TRBJ1-2	NA	NA	CASTPGGMGYGYTF	TGTGCCAGTACCCCGGGAGGGATGGGCTATGGCTACACCTTC
TRBV7-9	TRBJ2-2	TRBD1	NA	CASSTRDRGTGELFF	TGTGCCAGCAGCACCCGGGACAGGGGGACCGGGGAGCTGTTTTTT
TRBV18	TRBJ2-5	NA	NA	CASSPRTRVLGETQYF	TGTGCCAGCTCACCTAGAACTAGAGTCTTGGGGGAGACCCAGTACTTC
TRBV7-9	TRBJ2-5	NA	NA	CASSLYGESGETQYF	TGTGCCAGCAGCCTCTACGGGGAGTCGGGAGAGACCCAGTACTTC
TRBV5-1	TRBJ2-1	TRBD1	NA	CASSLGGGDEQFF	TGCGCCAGCAGCTTGGGAGGGGGCGATGAGCAGTTCTTC
TRBV27	TRBJ2-2	TRBD1	NA	CASRLWGQGPTGELFF	TGTGCCAGCAGACTCTGGGGACAGGGACCCACCGGGGAGCTGTTTTTT